This T cell receptor beta chain was sequenced for a study of Tregs in tolerant kidney transplant recipients. About the study: Related graft donors supplied nonmyeloablative bone marrow transplants, and mixed chimerism was transient. Findings of the study overall: The small number of patients limits these findings pending further validation. In tolerant patients, donor-specific Tregs outgrew total Tregs, suggesting antigen-driven expansion.

Worth noting for this clone: Its antigen is not known.

Unstimulated Tregs (CD4+CD25+CD127-) and CD4+CD25- non-Tregs were sorted from PBMCs. V gave up 2 bases and J gave up 1 base, with 2 bases separating them. Germline CDR1 is MNHNY and CDR2 is SVGAGI (reference sequence). This CDR3 region has 12 residues. TCRdb's table, derived via immunoSEQ multiplex PCR, lists solely in-frame clones and lacks some. The top ten clones hold 2.1% of a sample with over 50,000 clones, approximately 85% of them seen once. The specimen was Tregs from blood, collected before the transplant. V gene TRBV6-6 combines with J gene TRBJ2-5; D is uncertain. This receptor was taken from a human donor who received a combined kidney and bone marrow transplant. CDR3 region: CASSYSQETQYF. DNA for the CDR3: TGTGCCAGCAGTTACAGCCAAGAGACCCAGTACTTC.